One and the same sample provided the 2 T cell receptor beta chains below, sequenced in a study of T cell repertoires in cytomegalovirus infection. Each CDR3 protein gets one entry after TCRdb re-called the reads with MiXCR. This sample has approximately 750,000 distinct CDR3 sequences, with 35% found just once. The sequenced material came from PBMCs. The receptors here all came from a human donor in good health (CMV status not recorded). Some clones in this sample may be carry-over from other donors' samples.

The J gene is TRBJ1-5, the V gene TRBV2, with 9 bases lining up with TRBD1. Germline CDR1 is SNHLY and CDR2 is FYNNEI. The CDR3 length is 15 residues. V trimming: 6 bases; J trimming: 3 bases; junction bases outside the gene matches: 6. In nucleotides, the CDR3 is TGTGCCAGCAGCGCCGGGACAGGGAACAATCAGCCCCAGCATTTT. Its protein product is CASSAGTGNNQPQHF.

J is TRBJ2-1 and V is TRBV20-1; D ambiguous. Trimming pared 4 bases from V and 4 bases from J, leaving 8 bases between. The CDR3 loop spans 12 amino acids. CDR1 is DFQATT and CDR2 is SNEGSKA in the germline V gene (reference sequence). This CDR3 reads CSAMDGYNEQFF. DNA of the CDR3: TGCAGTGCTATGGACGGTTACAATGAGCAGTTCTTC.